This T cell receptor beta chain was identified during a study of T cell responses to AZD1222 COVID-19 vaccine. Study-wide findings and caveats: Just 6 or 7 people given AZD1222 tested seropositive at baseline. Females made up more of the donors, who were largely white British, and clonal diversity may have come out too low.

A word on this clone: As yet, its antigen is unknown.

Using immunoSEQ multiplex PCR, the repertoire was profiled, and TCRdb retains in-frame clones only, with some absent. The sample lists 130,000 to 150,000 clones; just over 90% were seen once. The sample here was peripheral blood, taken on day 0 of AZD1222 vaccination. The sequence came from an adult in good health.

The CDR3 sequence is CASSLAPGQGSTDTQYF. The DNA for the CDR3 is TGTGCCAGCAGCTTAGCCCCGGGACAGGGTAGCACAGATACGCAGTATTTT. The chain recombines TRBV7-6 with TRBJ2-3, with TRBD1 matching 9 bases. CDR1 is SGHVS, CDR2 FNYEAQ, per germline. The CDR3 consists of 17 residues. Trimming took 0 bases from V and 0 from J; bases not matched to a gene: 4. Full variable domain (missing parts from reference TRBV7-6 and TRBJ2-3): GAGVSQSPRYKVTKRGQDVALRCDPISGHVSLYWYRQALGQGPEFLTYFNYEAQQDKSGLPNDRFSAERPEGSISTLTIQRTEQRDSAMYRCASSLAPGQGSTDTQYFGPGTRLTVL.